These 10 T cell receptor beta chains were sequenced from one sample in a study of OX40 agonist ivuxolimab in advanced cancers. Sequenced by immunoSEQ multiplex PCR; TCRdb stores in-frame clones only, minus some. Of 30,000 to 35,000 clones listed, 70% to 90% are singletons. This material consisted of CD4+ or CD8+ T cells sorted from blood, taken in a trial of the OX40 agonist ivuxolimab. These receptors all stem from an adult with an advanced solid tumor such as melanoma, head and neck, liver or kidney cancer.

This clone was observed a handful of times. This chain joins TRBV19 and TRBJ1-3, with 8 nucleotides matching TRBD1. Germline V gives CDR1 LNHDA, CDR2 SQIVND (reference sequence). Trimming at V came to 1 base and at J to 4 bases, leaving 9 bases not matched to a gene. CDR3 length equals 17 residues. This CDR3 reads CASSIGTGWNSGNTIYF. CDR3 nucleotides: TGTGCCAGTAGTATAGGGACAGGGTGGAATTCCGGAAACACCATATATTTT.

This clone was counted a few times. The chain uses TRBV30 and TRBJ1-1; the D is unclear. The germline V gene has CDR1 GTSNPN and CDR2 SVGIG (reference sequence). Trimming removed 5 bases at V and 2 bases at J, with 6 bases between. The CDR3 spans 11 residues. CDR3 nucleotides: TGTGCCTGGGCTGAAAACACTGAAGCTTTCTTT. Translation: CAWAENTEAFF.

This rearrangement joins TRBV27 to TRBJ1-6; D is undetermined. CDR3 length: 14 amino acids. Between the trimmed V and J ends, which lost 7 bases and 0 bases, there was a span of 7 bases. The V gene's germline CDR1 is MNHEY and CDR2 SMNVEV (reference sequence). The CDR3 DNA follows: TGTGCCAGCAAAGCGGCCTCCTATAATTCACCCCTCCACTTT. Amino acids: CASKAASYNSPLHF.

The chain recombines TRBV27 with TRBJ2-1, with 10 bases lining up with TRBD1. This CDR3 has 16 residues. The V gene's germline CDR1 is MNHEY and CDR2 SMNVEV (reference sequence). J gave up 4 bases and V 5 bases, and 8 bases lay outside the gene matches. The CDR3 sequence is CASSPSSGQGYNEQFF. CDR3 in DNA: TGTGCCAGCAGTCCCTCATCGGGACAGGGGTACAATGAGCAGTTCTTC.

This clone has only one observation. This sequence joins TRBV4-1 and TRBJ2-1; TRBD2 matches at 8 bases. Germline CDR1 reads MGHRA; CDR2 reads YSYEKL. After removal of 1 base from V and 6 bases from J, the junction contained 8 bases not matched to a gene. The CDR3 has 16 amino acids. In nucleotides, the CDR3 is TGCGCCAGCAGCCAAGGGACCGGGACTAGAGTCAATGAGCAGTTCTTC. This encodes CASSQGTGTRVNEQFF.

J is TRBJ1-5 and V is TRBV19; 7 bases line up with TRBD1. The CDR3 is 17 amino acids. V trimming: 3 bases; J trimming: 7 bases; junction bases outside the gene matches: 15. The germline V gene encodes CDR1 LNHDA and CDR2 SQIVND (reference sequence). The CDR3, as DNA: TGTGCCAGTAGTATCTTATCTTCCGACAGGGTCGACCAGCCCCAGCATTTT. It is translated as CASSILSSDRVDQPQHF.

This clone was seen a few times. CDR3 sequence (DNA): TGTGCCAGCAGTGACAGTTTGGGCCTAACGGAAGCTTTCTTT. Translating gives CASSDSLGLTEAFF. The V call is TRBV6-1, the J call TRBJ1-1; D unclear. CDR1 is MNHNS, CDR2 SASEGT, per germline. The CDR3 runs 14 residues. The V end lost 3 bases, the J end lost 8 bases, and 16 bases lay between the germline ends.

This clone was seen just once. The chain recombines TRBV29-1 with TRBJ2-1; TRBD2 aligns across 9 bases. Germline V gene lookup returns CDR1 SQVTM and CDR2 ANQGSEA. The V and J ends lost 6 bases and 0 bases, in that order; junction bases with no gene match: 3. This CDR3 has 14 residues. The CDR3 DNA reads TGCAGCGTAAGCGGGGGGAGCTCCTACAATGAGCAGTTCTTC. Translated: CSVSGGSSYNEQFF.

The count of this clone is one. The chain carries TRBV10-2 and TRBJ2-1, with TRBD1 as a possible D gene (6 bases). V gave up 7 bases and J gave up 2 bases, with 12 bases separating them. The germline V gene encodes CDR1 WSHSY and CDR2 SAAADI. The CDR3 extends over 14 amino acids. As DNA, the CDR3 is TGCGCCAGCAAGGGGGACGCACCCTACAATGAGCAGTTCTTC. This sequence encodes CASKGDAPYNEQFF.

About this clone itself: One junction end disagrees with the germline gene, perhaps due to a read error. V gene TRBV29-1 combines with J gene TRBJ1-1, with 8 bases aligning to TRBD1. The CDR3 sequence is 10 residues long. Germline V gene data show CDR1 as SQVTM and CDR2 as ANQGSEA. The CDR3 coding sequence is TGCAGCGTTGAGGAGACAGGGGTCTGGTTT. Its protein product is CSVEETGVWF. Based on the CDR3 plus reference TRBV29-1 and TRBJ1-1, the full variable domain is SAVISQKPSRDICQRGTSLTIQCQVDSQVTMMFWYRQQPGQSLTLIATANQGSEATYESGFVIDKFPISRPNLTFSTLTVSNMSPEDSSIYLCSVEETGVWFGQGTRLTVV.